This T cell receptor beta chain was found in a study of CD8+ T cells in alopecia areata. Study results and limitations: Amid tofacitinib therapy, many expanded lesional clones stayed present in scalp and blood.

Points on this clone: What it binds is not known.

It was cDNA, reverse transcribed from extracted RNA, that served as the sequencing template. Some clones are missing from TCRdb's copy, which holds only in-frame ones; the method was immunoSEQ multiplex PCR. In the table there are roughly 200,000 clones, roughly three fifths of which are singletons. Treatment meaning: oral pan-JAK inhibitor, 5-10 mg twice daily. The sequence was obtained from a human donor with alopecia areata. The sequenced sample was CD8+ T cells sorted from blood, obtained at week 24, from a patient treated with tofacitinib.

CDR3 nucleotides: TGCGCCAGCAGCACCCAACCGGGGGCGTCCAAAAACATTCAGTACTTC. This gives the protein CASSTQPGASKNIQYF. V gene TRBV4-1 combines with J gene TRBJ2-4; D might be TRBD1 or TRBD2, each matching 6 bases. This CDR3 region has 16 residues. Germline CDR1 reads MGHRA; CDR2 reads YSYEKL. The V end was cut by 5 bases, the J end by 2 bases, with 16 bases between.